The 20 T cell receptor beta chains reported below all come from one sample, sequenced in a study of shared clonotypes between healthy human individuals (dated by TCRdb to the early 2020s). The library was prepared using the immunoSEQ multiplex PCR assay. TCRdb retrieved this table from immuneACCESS and kept in-frame rearrangements only. Not all clones are present; in checked studies, unresolved V genes account for under half, and no reason is known for the remainder. Here the sample has around 530,000 clones; around three quarters occur a single time. In total, the top ten clones hold around 13% of the sample. The sample comprised PBMCs. These receptor sequences come from a woman in her forties in good health. Some clones in this sample may be carry-over from other donors' samples.

The V and J genes are TRBV10-3 and TRBJ1-2, with TRBD1 identical over 7 bases. The ends lost 4 bases at V and 4 bases at J; junction bases unmatched: 9. The CDR3 consists of 15 residues. From germline, CDR1 is ENHRY and CDR2 SYGVKD. Written as DNA, the CDR3 is TGTGCCATCAGTGGCTCCGGGACAGACTCCTATGGCTACACCTTC. Protein sequence: CAISGSGTDSYGYTF.

V usage is TRBV30 and J usage is TRBJ1-5, with D perhaps TRBD1 (6 bases). Germline values: CDR1 GTSNPN, CDR2 SVGIG (reference sequence). The V end was cut by 1 base, the J end by 5 bases, with 12 bases between. The CDR3 covers 14 residues. DNA for the CDR3: TGTGCCTGGAGTGCCACGCAGGGGTATCAGCCCCAGCATTTT. Amino acid sequence: CAWSATQGYQPQHF.

The chain recombines TRBV2 with TRBJ2-5; D uncertain. Deletions cut 3 bases from V and 5 bases from J, with 16 bases between. Germline V gene lookup returns CDR1 SNHLY and CDR2 FYNNEI. CDR3 length equals 15 residues. The CDR3 spells CASSEESVSPETQYF. The CDR3 coding sequence is TGTGCCAGCAGTGAGGAAAGCGTAAGTCCCGAGACCCAGTACTTC.

The chain couples TRBV7-2 to TRBJ2-7; maybe TRBD1 (6 bases). Germline V CDR1 and CDR2: SGHTA, FQGNSA. V was shortened by 3 bases and J by 6 bases, with 15 bases between the two germline ends. The CDR3 runs 14 residues. CDR3: CASSFTGISGEQYF. The CDR3 nucleotides read TGTGCCAGCAGCTTCACAGGGATATCGGGCGAGCAGTACTTC. Together with reference TRBV7-2 and TRBJ2-7, the CDR3 gives the full variable domain: GAGVSQSPSNKVTEKGKDVELRCDPISGHTALYWYRQSLGQGLEFLIYFQGNSAPDKSGLPSDRFSAERTGGSVSTLTIQRTQQEDSAVYLCASSFTGISGEQYFGPGTRLTVT.

Points on this clone: This sample also contains other DNA sequences that code for the same CDR3. The chain has TRBV11-3 and TRBJ1-1, with D uncertain. V lost 0 bases to trimming and J lost 5 bases, with 7 bases between them. The length of the CDR3 is 13 residues. Germline lookup yields CDR1 SGHNT and CDR2 YENEEA. CDR3 amino acids: CASSLEATTEAFF. CDR3 bases: TGTGCCAGCAGCTTAGAGGCGACGACTGAAGCTTTCTTT.

V usage is TRBV19 and J usage is TRBJ2-7, with 9 bases aligning to TRBD1. The CDR3 is 14 amino acids. The J segment lost 5 bases and the V segment lost 5 bases, leaving 7 bases of the junction unmatched. CDR1 and CDR2 from the germline V gene are LNHDA and SQIVND (reference sequence). The CDR3 here is CASSGRDRADEQYF. Here the CDR3 DNA reads TGTGCCAGTAGTGGCCGGGACAGGGCAGACGAGCAGTACTTC.

V gene TRBV28 combines with J gene TRBJ1-1; D uncertain. The CDR3 consists of 15 residues. Germline V gene sequence: CDR1 MDHEN, CDR2 SYDVKM. With 4 bases removed from V and 5 bases from J, the gap between germline ends came to 17 bases. CDR3 sequence reads: CASSSLSVGVTEAFF. Written as DNA, the CDR3 is TGTGCCAGCAGTTCCCTTTCCGTGGGAGTGACTGAAGCTTTCTTT.

The chain has TRBV25-1 and TRBJ1-3, with 8 nucleotides matching TRBD1. J lost 1 base, V lost 1 base, and 3 bases had no gene match. CDR3 length: 16 amino acids. Germline CDR1 reads MGHDK; CDR2 reads SYGVNS. Written as DNA, the CDR3 is TGTGCCAGCAGTGAATCCCACAGGGGGTCTGGAAACACCATATATTTT. It translates to CASSESHRGSGNTIYF.

The CDR3 DNA reads as TGTGCCAGCAGCCGACGAATAGCGGGAGTAACCGGGGAGCTGTTTTTT. This translates into CASSRRIAGVTGELFF. This chain joins TRBV14 and TRBJ2-2; 9 bases align to TRBD2. This CDR3 is 16 amino acids long. The ends lost 4 bases at V and 5 bases at J; junction bases unmatched: 8. The germline gives CDR1 SGHDN, CDR2 FVKESK.

The chain combines TRBV5-1 with TRBJ2-2, with 13 bases lining up with TRBD2. This CDR3 is 20 amino acids long. Germline V gene lookup returns CDR1 SGHRS and CDR2 YFSETQ. V dropped 3 bases and J dropped 5; count of bases not matched to a gene: 16. CDR3 amino acids: CASSYYRGLAGTSVTGELFF. The DNA for the CDR3 is TGCGCCAGCAGCTACTATCGGGGACTAGCGGGGACCTCGGTTACCGGGGAGCTGTTTTTT.

The chain uses TRBV6-5 and TRBJ2-7; 10 positions agree with TRBD2. CDR1 and CDR2 from the germline V gene are MNHEY and SVGAGI. V was clipped by 10 bases and J by 1 base; unmatched bases: 4. This CDR3 has 13 residues. The CDR3 nucleotides are TGTGCCAAGGCTAGCGGGAGTTCCTACGAGCAGTACTTC. Translation gives CAKASGSSYEQYF.

The chain links TRBV7-6 to TRBJ2-5; 11 nucleotides align to TRBD2. This CDR3 region has 14 residues. The ends lost 5 bases at V and 2 bases at J; junction bases unmatched: 1. Germline V lookup: CDR1 SGHVS, CDR2 FNYEAQ. CDR3 loop: CASSRLAGQETQYF. DNA for the CDR3: TGTGCCAGCAGCAGACTAGCGGGACAAGAGACCCAGTACTTC.

The gene calls are TRBV2 and TRBJ2-5; no clear D gene. This CDR3 region has 14 residues. V was trimmed by 3 bases and J by 1 base, leaving 9 bases between them. Germline assignment: CDR1 SNHLY and CDR2 FYNNEI. Here the CDR3 reads CASSEVLFQETQYF. As DNA, the CDR3 is TGTGCCAGCAGTGAGGTTCTTTTCCAAGAGACCCAGTACTTC.

This chain connects TRBV7-9 to TRBJ2-7; D unclear. Per the germline V gene, CDR1 is SEHNR and CDR2 is FQNEAQ (reference sequence). The CDR3 loop spans 12 amino acids. The V and J ends lost 3 bases and 2 bases respectively, with 5 bases between them. CDR3 in DNA: TGTGCCAGCAGCTTGGAAGCCTACGAGCAGTACTTC. Protein: CASSLEAYEQYF.

The chain employs TRBV28 and TRBJ1-5; TRBD1 matches 10 bases. CDR3 length: 16 residues. Germline V CDR1 and CDR2: MDHEN, SYDVKM. The ends lost 5 bases at V and 2 bases at J; junction bases unmatched: 6. CDR3 protein: CASSITGTGGNQPQHF. In nucleotides, the CDR3 is TGTGCCAGCAGTATCACCGGGACAGGGGGCAATCAGCCCCAGCATTTT.

The CDR3 region has the DNA TGTGCCAGCAGTTCGGCGGACAGGGGGAATGAGCAGTTCTTC. Residues: CASSSADRGNEQFF. The chain employs TRBV28 and TRBJ2-1; TRBD1 matches at 10 bases. The germline CDR1 and CDR2 sequences are MDHEN and SYDVKM. Unmatched junction bases numbered 4, after V lost 4 bases and J lost 7 bases. This CDR3 is built from 14 residues.

The chain has TRBV7-6 and TRBJ2-7, with 9 bases matching TRBD2. Germline CDR1 SGHVS, CDR2 FNYEAQ. Losses at the gene ends were 8 bases for V and 2 bases for J; bases not matched to a gene: 4. The CDR3 is 13 amino acids. CDR3 in DNA: TGTGCCAGCGGTCTAGCGGGAACCTACGAGCAGTACTTC. The encoded protein is CASGLAGTYEQYF.

This clone was detected only once. The chain uses TRBV11-2 and TRBJ2-2; 11 bases agree with TRBD2. Trimming took 5 bases from V and 5 from J; bases not matched to a gene: 7. CDR1 and CDR2 from the germline V gene are SGHAT and FQNNGV. This CDR3 comprises 16 residues. The CDR3, as DNA: TGTGCCAGCAGCGGGCGGACTAGCGGGCTTACCGGGGAGCTGTTTTTT. Its translation: CASSGRTSGLTGELFF.

The chain combines TRBV6-5 with TRBJ1-1; TRBD1 aligns across 10 bases. With 6 bases clipped from V and 3 bases from J, the junction kept 4 bases outside the gene matches. Germline V lookup: CDR1 MNHEY, CDR2 SVGAGI. The CDR3 runs to 14 residues. The CDR3 DNA is TGTGCCAGCAGACGGGACAGGGGATACACTGAAGCTTTCTTT. This sequence encodes CASRRDRGYTEAFF.

V usage is TRBV7-9 and J usage is TRBJ1-4; weak D call: TRBD1 (6 bases). The germline V gene encodes CDR1 SEHNR and CDR2 FQNEAQ (reference sequence). The CDR3 totals 14 residues. V was trimmed by 4 bases and J by 7 bases, leaving 13 bases between them. CDR3: CASSSKGGGEKLFF. CDR3 DNA: TGTGCCAGCAGCTCGAAGGGGGGTGGTGAAAAACTGTTTTTT.